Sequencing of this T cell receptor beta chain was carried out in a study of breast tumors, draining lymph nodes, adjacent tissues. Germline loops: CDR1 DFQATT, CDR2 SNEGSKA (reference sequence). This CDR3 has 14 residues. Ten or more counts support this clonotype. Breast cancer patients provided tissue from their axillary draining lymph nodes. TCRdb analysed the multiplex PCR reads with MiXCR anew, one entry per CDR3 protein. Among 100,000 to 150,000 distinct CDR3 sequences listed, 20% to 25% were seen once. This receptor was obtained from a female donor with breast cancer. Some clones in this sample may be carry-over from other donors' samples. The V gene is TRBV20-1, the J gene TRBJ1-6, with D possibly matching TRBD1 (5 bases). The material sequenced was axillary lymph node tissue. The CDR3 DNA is TGCAGCCCTCAGGGCCTCTCGGCCCCTTCACCCCTCCACTTT. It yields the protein CSPQGLSAPSPLHF.